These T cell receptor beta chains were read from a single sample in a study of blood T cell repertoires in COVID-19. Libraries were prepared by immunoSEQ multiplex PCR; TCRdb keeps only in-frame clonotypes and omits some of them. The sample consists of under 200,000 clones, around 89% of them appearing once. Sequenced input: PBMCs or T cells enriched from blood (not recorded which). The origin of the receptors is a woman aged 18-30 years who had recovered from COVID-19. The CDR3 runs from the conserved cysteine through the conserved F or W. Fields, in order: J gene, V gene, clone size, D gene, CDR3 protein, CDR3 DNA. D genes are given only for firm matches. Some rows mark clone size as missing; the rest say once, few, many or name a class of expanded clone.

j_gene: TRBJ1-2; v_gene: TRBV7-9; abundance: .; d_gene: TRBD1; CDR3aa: CASSGRGDGGYTF; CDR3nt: TGTGCCAGCAGTGGCAGGGGGGATGGTGGCTACACCTTC
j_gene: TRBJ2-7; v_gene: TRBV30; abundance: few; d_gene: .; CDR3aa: CAWSVGGKDEQYF; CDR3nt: TGTGCCTGGAGTGTTGGGGGGAAGGACGAGCAGTACTTC
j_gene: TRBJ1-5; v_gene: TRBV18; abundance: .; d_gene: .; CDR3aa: CASSPNRDGQPQHF; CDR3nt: TGTGCCAGCTCACCAAACAGGGACGGGCAGCCCCAGCATTTT
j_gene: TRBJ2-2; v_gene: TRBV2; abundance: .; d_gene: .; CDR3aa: CASKDSQRGEELFF; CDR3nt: TGTGCCAGTAAAGACAGCCAGAGAGGAGAGGAGCTGTTTTTT
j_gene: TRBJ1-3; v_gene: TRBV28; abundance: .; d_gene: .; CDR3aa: CASSPRTTGNTIYF; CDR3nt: TGTGCCAGCAGTCCTCGGACAACTGGAAACACCATATATTTT
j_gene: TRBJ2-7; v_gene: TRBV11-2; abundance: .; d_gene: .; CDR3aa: CASSFNSGDYEQYF; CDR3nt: TGTGCCAGCAGCTTTAACAGTGGCGACTACGAGCAGTACTTC
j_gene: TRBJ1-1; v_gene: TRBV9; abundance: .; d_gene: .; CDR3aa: CASSVGTVAEAFF; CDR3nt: TGTGCCAGCAGCGTAGGGACAGTAGCTGAAGCTTTCTTT
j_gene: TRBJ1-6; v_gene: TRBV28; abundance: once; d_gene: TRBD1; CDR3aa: CASSRDRDSPLHF; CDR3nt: TGTGCCAGCAGCCGCGACAGGGATTCACCCCTCCACTTT
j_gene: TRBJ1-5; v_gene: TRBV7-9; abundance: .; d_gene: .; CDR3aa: CASSADGSVQPQHF; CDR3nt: TGTGCCAGCAGCGCCGACGGGAGTGTTCAGCCCCAGCATTTT
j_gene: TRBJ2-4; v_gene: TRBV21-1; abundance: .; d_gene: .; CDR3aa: CAGTIQGRNKNIQYF; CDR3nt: TGTGCCGGGACCATACAGGGGAGAAACAAAAACATTCAGTACTTC
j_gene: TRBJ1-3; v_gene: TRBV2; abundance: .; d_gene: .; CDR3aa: CASSEEGDTIYF; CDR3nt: TGTGCCAGCAGTGAAGAGGGAGACACCATATATTTT
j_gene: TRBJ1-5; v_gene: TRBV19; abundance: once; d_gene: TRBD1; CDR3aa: CASSLIDRDNQPQHF; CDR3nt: TGTGCCAGTAGTCTAATTGACAGGGACAATCAGCCCCAGCATTTT
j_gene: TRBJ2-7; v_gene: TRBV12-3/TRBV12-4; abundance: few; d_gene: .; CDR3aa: CASSPISFYEQYF; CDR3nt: TGTGCCAGCAGCCCGATAAGCTTCTACGAGCAGTACTTC
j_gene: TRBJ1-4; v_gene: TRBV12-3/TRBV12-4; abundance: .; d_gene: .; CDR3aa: CASSPGKGEKLFF; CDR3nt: TGTGCCAGCAGTCCCGGGAAGGGCGAAAAACTGTTTTTT
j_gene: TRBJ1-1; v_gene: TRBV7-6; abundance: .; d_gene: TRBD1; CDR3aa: CASSLGPQGAGTEAFF; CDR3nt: TGTGCCAGCAGCTTAGGCCCACAGGGGGCAGGCACTGAAGCTTTCTTT
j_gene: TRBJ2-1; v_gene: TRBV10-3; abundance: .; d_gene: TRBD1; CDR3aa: CAISGRTGDSYNEQFF; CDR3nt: TGTGCCATCAGTGGGAGGACAGGGGATTCTTACAATGAGCAGTTCTTC
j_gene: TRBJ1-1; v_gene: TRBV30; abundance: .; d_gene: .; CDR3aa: CAWSAGRLRGTEAFF; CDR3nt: TGTGCCTGGAGTGCAGGGAGGCTGAGGGGCACTGAAGCTTTCTTT
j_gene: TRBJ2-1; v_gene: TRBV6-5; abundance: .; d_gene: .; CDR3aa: CASRPTGPSNEQFF; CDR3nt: TGTGCCAGCAGACCGACAGGACCATCCAATGAGCAGTTCTTC
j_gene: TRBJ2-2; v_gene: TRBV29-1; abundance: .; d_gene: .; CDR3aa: CSVPAFTGELFF; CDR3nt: TGCAGCGTCCCCGCGTTCACCGGGGAGCTGTTTTTT
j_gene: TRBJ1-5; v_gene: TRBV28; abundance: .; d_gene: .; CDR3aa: CASSLEVRVQPQHF; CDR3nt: TGTGCCAGCAGTTTGGAGGTCCGGGTCCAGCCCCAGCATTTT
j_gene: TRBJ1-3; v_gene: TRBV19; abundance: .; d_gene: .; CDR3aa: CASTERRGSGNTIYF; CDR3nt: TGTGCCAGTACCGAAAGACGGGGCTCTGGAAACACCATATATTTT
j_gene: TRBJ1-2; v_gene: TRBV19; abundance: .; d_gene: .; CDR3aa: CASSITEFYGYTF; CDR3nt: TGTGCCAGTAGTATAACAGAATTCTATGGCTACACCTTC
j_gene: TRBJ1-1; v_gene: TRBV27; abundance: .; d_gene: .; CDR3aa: CASSLESGGKAFF; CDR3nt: TGTGCCAGCAGTTTAGAGTCGGGGGGCAAAGCTTTCTTT
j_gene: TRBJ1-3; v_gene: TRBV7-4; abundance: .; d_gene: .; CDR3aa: CARSRHSGNTIYF; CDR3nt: TGTGCCCGCAGCAGACACTCTGGAAACACCATATATTTT
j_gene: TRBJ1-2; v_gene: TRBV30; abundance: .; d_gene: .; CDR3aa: CAWSRGRGYGYTF; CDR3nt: TGTGCCTGGAGCCGAGGCAGGGGCTATGGCTACACCTTC
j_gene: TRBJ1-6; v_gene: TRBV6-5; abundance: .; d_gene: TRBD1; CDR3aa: CASSFTEGAGSPLHF; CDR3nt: TGTGCCAGCAGTTTTACCGAGGGGGCGGGCTCACCCCTCCACTTT
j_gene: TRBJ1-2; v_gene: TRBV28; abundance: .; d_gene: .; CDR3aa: CASSPLQGRYGYTF; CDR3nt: TGTGCCAGCAGTCCCCTCCAGGGGCGGTATGGCTACACCTTC
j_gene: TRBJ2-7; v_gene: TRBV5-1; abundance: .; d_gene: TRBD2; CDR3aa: CASSLGGTSGASYEQYF; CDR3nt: TGCGCCAGCAGCTTGGGGGGGACTAGCGGGGCCTCCTACGAGCAGTACTTC
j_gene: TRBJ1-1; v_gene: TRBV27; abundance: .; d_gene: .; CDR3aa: CASSLVYQENTEAFF; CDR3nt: TGTGCCAGCAGTTTAGTATACCAGGAGAACACTGAAGCTTTCTTT
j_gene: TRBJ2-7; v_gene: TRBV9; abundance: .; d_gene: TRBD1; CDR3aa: CASSGDRGYEQYF; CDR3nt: TGTGCCAGCAGCGGGGACAGGGGCTACGAGCAGTACTTC
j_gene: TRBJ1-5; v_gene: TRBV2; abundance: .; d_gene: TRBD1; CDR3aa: CASSKDRGVFQPQHF; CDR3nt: TGTGCCAGCAGTAAGGACAGGGGGGTTTTTCAGCCCCAGCATTTT
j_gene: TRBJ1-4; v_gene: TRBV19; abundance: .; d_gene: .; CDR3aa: CASSSGTSFHGTNEKLFF; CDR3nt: TGTGCCAGTAGCTCCGGGACATCATTTCACGGAACTAATGAAAAACTGTTTTTT
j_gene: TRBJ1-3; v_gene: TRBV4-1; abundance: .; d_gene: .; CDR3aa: CASSQEPIGAAGNTIYF; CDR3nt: TGCGCCAGCAGCCAAGAGCCTATTGGTGCAGCGGGAAACACCATATATTTT
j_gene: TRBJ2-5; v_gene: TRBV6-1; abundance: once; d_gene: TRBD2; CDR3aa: CASSDEAGGAGRETQYF; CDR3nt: TGTGCCAGCAGTGACGAAGCGGGGGGGGCAGGTCGAGAGACCCAGTACTTC
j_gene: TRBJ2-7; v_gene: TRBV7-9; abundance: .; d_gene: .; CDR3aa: CASSSRGSTYEQYF; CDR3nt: TGTGCCAGCAGCTCCCGCGGGTCAACCTACGAGCAGTACTTC
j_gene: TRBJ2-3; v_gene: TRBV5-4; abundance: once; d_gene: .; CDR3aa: CASSPPGRSTDTQYF; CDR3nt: TGTGCCAGCAGCCCCCCTGGCAGGAGCACAGATACGCAGTATTTT
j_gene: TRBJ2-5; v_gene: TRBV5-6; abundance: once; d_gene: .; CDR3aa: CASSLAQAGGETQYF; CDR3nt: TGTGCCAGCAGCTTGGCCCAGGCTGGTGGAGAGACCCAGTACTTC
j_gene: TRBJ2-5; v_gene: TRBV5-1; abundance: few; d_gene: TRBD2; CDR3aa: CASKSSGGSYQETQYF; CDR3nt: TGCGCCAGCAAGTCCAGCGGGGGGTCGTACCAAGAGACCCAGTACTTC
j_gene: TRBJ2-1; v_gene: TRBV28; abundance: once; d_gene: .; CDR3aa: CASSLWWLYNEQFF; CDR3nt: TGTGCCAGCAGTTTATGGTGGCTTTACAATGAGCAGTTCTTC
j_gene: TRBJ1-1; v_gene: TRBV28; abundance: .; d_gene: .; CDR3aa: CASCDSNTEAFF; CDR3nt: TGTGCCAGCTGCGATTCGAACACTGAAGCTTTCTTT
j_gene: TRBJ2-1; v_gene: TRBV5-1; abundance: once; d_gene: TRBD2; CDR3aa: CASRGDYTYHNEQFF; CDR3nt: TGCGCCAGCAGAGGGGACTATACCTATCACAATGAGCAGTTCTTC
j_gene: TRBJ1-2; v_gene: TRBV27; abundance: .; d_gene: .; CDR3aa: CASSFGYGYGYTF; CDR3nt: TGTGCCAGCAGTTTCGGTTACGGCTATGGCTACACCTTC
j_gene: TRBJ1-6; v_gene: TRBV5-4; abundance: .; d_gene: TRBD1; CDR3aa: CASSLATTGESPLHF; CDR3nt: TGTGCCAGCAGCTTGGCTACGACAGGGGAGTCACCCCTCCACTTT
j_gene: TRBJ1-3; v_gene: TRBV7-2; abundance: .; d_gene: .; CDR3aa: CASSLTVDSSGNTIYF; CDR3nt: TGTGCCAGCAGCTTAACCGTGGACAGCTCTGGAAACACCATATATTTT
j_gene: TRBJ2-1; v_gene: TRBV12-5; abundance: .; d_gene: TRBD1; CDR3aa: CASGPTQGQLFNEQFF; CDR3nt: TGTGCTAGTGGTCCCACCCAGGGACAGTTGTTCAATGAGCAGTTCTTC
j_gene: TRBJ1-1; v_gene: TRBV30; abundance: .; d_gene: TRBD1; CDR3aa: CAWGTGGHLTPEAFF; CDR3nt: TGTGCCTGGGGGACAGGGGGTCACCTTACCCCTGAAGCTTTCTTT
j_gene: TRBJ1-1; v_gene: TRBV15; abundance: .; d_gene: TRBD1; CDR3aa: CATTKGAKGGYTAFF; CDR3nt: TGTGCCACCACCAAAGGGGCGAAAGGGGGCTATACGGCTTTCTTT
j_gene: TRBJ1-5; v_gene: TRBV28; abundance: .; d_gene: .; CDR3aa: CASRKWSSNQPQHF; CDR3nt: TGTGCCAGCAGGAAGTGGAGTAGCAATCAGCCCCAGCATTTT
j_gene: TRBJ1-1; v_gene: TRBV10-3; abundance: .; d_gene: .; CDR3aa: CATIGDKRTEAFF; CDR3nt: TGTGCCACGATTGGGGACAAGAGGACTGAAGCTTTCTTT
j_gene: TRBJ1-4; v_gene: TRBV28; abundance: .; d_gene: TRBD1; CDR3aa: CASSSPGQGDEKLFF; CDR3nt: TGTGCCAGCAGCTCCCCGGGACAGGGGGATGAAAAACTGTTTTTT
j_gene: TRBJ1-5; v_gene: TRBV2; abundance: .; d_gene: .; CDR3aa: CASTQGENQPQHF; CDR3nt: TGTGCCAGCACACAGGGAGAAAATCAGCCCCAGCATTTT
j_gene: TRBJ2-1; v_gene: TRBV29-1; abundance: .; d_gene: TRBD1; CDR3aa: CSVVGQGSNEQFF; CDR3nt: TGCAGCGTCGTGGGACAGGGGTCCAATGAGCAGTTCTTC
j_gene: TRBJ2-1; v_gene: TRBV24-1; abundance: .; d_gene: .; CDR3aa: CATSDLNAARVF; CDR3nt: TGTGCCACCAGTGATTTGAATGCGGCCCGGGTCTTC
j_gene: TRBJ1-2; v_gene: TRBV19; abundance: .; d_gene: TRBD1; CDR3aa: CASSTGQTSFYGYTF; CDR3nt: TGTGCCAGTAGCACGGGACAGACTTCTTTCTATGGCTACACCTTC
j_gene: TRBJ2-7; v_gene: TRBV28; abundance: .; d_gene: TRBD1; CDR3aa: CASSLPDRAEQYF; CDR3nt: TGTGCCAGCAGCTTACCGGACAGGGCCGAGCAGTACTTC
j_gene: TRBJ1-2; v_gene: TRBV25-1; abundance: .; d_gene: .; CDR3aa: CASSESGRGPTNYGYTF; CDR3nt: TGTGCCAGCAGTGAATCGGGCAGGGGCCCAACTAACTATGGCTACACCTTC
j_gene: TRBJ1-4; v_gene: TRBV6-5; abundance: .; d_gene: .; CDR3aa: CASSYSTGSEKLFF; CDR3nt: TGTGCCAGCAGTTACTCCACGGGTAGTGAAAAACTGTTTTTT
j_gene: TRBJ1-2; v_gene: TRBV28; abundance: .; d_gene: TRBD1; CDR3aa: CASFHRQGLPYGYTF; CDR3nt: TGTGCCAGCTTCCACCGACAGGGATTACCCTATGGCTACACCTTC
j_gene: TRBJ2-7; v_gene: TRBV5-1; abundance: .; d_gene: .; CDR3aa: CASSLSRYNEQYF; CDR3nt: TGCGCCAGCAGTCTCTCCCGATACAACGAGCAGTACTTC